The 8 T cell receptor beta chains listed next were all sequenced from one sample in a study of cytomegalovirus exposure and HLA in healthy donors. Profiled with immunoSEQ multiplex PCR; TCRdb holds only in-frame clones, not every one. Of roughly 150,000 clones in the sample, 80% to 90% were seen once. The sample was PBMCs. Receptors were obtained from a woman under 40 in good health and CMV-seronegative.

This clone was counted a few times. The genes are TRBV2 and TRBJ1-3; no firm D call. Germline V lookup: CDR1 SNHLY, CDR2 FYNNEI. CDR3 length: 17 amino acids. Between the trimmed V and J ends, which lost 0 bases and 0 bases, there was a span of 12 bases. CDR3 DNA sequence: TGTGCCAGCAGTGAAGCCCCCGGGTCTTACTCTGGAAACACCATATATTTT. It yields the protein CASSEAPGSYSGNTIYF.

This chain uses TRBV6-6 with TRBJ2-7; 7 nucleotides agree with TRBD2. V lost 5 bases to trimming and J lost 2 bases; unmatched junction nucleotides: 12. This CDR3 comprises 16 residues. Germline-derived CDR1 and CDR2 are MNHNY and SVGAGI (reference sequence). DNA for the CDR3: TGTGCCAGCAGTCCTCTGGGGGGGGGACCACCCTACGAGCAGTACTTC. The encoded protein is CASSPLGGGPPYEQYF.

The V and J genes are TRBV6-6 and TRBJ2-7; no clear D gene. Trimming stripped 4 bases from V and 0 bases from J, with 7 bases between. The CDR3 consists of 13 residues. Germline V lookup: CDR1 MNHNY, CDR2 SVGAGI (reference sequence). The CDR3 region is CASSSHSSYEQYF. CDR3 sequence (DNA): TGTGCCAGCAGTTCTCACAGCTCCTACGAGCAGTACTTC.

The CDR3 coding sequence is TGTGCCAGCAGTTTGGGGACAGCCCGCCTCGAGCAGTACTTC. Its translation: CASSLGTARLEQYF. The chain recombines TRBV6-5 with TRBJ2-7, with 7 bases matching TRBD1. The CDR3 totals 14 residues. V was clipped by 4 bases and J by 6 bases; unmatched bases: 9. Germline V gives CDR1 MNHEY, CDR2 SVGAGI.

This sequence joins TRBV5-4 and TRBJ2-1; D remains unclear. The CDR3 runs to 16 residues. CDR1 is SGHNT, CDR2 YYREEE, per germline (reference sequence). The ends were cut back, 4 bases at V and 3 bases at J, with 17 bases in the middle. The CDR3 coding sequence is TGTGCCAGCAGCCCCTCACCGGACCAATACTACAATGAGCAGTTCTTC. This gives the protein CASSPSPDQYYNEQFF.

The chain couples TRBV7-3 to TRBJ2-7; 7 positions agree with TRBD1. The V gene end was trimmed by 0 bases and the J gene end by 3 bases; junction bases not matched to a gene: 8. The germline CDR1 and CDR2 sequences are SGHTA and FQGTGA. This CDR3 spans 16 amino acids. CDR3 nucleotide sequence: TGTGCCAGCAGCTTAACGGGACAGTCACCTATCTACGAGCAGTACTTC. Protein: CASSLTGQSPIYEQYF.

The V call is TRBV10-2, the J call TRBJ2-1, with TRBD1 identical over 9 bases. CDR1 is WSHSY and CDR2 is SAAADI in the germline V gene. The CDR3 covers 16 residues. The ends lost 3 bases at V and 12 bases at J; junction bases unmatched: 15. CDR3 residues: CASSEFGSQGAEGQFF. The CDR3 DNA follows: TGCGCCAGCAGTGAATTCGGATCACAGGGGGCAGAGGGGCAGTTCTTC.

CDR3 amino acids: CASSQAIAGVVHEQYF. CDR3 sequence (DNA): TGTGCCAGCAGCCAAGCAATAGCGGGAGTCGTCCACGAGCAGTACTTC. The chain combines TRBV14 with TRBJ2-7, with 9 bases lining up with TRBD2. After removal of 1 base from V and 5 bases from J, the junction contained 9 bases not matched to a gene. The CDR3 has 16 amino acids. Germline-derived CDR1 and CDR2 are SGHDN and FVKESK.